This TCR beta chain was observed in a study of cytomegalovirus exposure and HLA in healthy donors (dated by TCRdb to 2016 to 2017). Context from the whole study: A later analysis indicated that the 120 validation repertoires were generated on the platform also employed for the 700 or so repertoires of the first cohort. The study aimed to test whether cataloging public T cell receptors could reveal signatures of past pathogen exposure. In addition to the first cohort of several hundred subjects, a separate validation cohort of approximately 130 different subjects was used. To predict cytomegalovirus infection status, the study brought together high-throughput TCR immunosequencing, statistical association of individual TCRs with disease status, and machine learning. What the work shows at the level of the full study, not this receptor alone: Most TCR sequences were seen in very few donors, while some public TCRs were found in many individuals. Cytomegalovirus status was reported to be diagnosed by the classifier with high specificity and sensitivity in both the original and validation cohorts. The study listed 150 to 200 TCR beta chains as associated with cytomegalovirus. Three of the identified cytomegalovirus-associated TCR beta chains were confirmed in vitro to be specific for cytomegalovirus antigens. A later analysis found that TCRs clustered in the first cohort also tended to co-occur in the 95 to 150 validation repertoires, with 90% to 95% of cluster scores above 0. A later analysis lacked HLA typing for the validation cohort, so it scored co-occurrence in that cohort across all 120 repertoires. The authors suggested that the approach could potentially be extended to other disease states and immunological phenotypes.

To prepare the library, the immunoSEQ multiplex PCR assay was applied. The authors' pipeline ran thus. A statistical classification framework was developed to diagnose cytomegalovirus status using the catalog of TCR beta chain sequences. TCRdb limited this immuneACCESS table to in-frame rearrangements with V and J called. A share of clones is missing; checked studies link under half to unresolved V genes, and the rest is unexplained. That table supplies the V and J calls and clone size; D and trimming were determined from the DNA. The sample table records around 220,000 clones; 80% to 90% of these occur just once. The top ten hold about 3% of the sample. The CDR3, cysteine through phenylalanine, is 16 amino acids long. Only the CDR3 DNA is retained, 48 bases long and in frame from the first base. For CDR1 and CDR2, the germline V gene lists KGHSH and LQKENI. V drops 2 bases and J drops 0 bases, leaving 11 bases in between.

On this clone itself: There is no known antigen for this receptor. No base-level quality is on record; no much larger clone is a single base apart.

Donors formed part of the validation cohort, which comprised approximately 130 subjects and was distinct from the first cohort of under 750 subjects. This clonotype was obtained from a woman under 30 in good health and CMV-seronegative. This sequence uses TRBV18 and TRBJ1-3, with no confident D gene call. The sequencing sample was made of PBMCs. This receptor carries the CDR3 CASSPEPGFSGNTIYF. Here is the DNA: TGTGCCAGCTCACCAGAGCCGGGATTCTCTGGAAACACCATATATTTT.